Included here is one T cell receptor beta chain sequence, with context. Its antigen is currently unknown. In this CDR3 the conserved last residue, phenylalanine or tryptophan, is missing, so a read error is likely. TCRbeta libraries were built with three rounds of nested PCR, modified from ARM-PCR. TCRdb ran MiXCR on the multiplex PCR reads and lists one entry per CDR3 protein. The table lists more than 60,000 distinct CDR3 sequences, roughly 80% of them singletons, with 10% to 15% in the top ten. The data were taken from a study of tumor and adjacent non-tumor tissue in lung cancer. Study as a whole: Patients were aged about 31 to 85, approximately 11 men and 4 to 6 women, stage I to III. Around 4.4 million productive TCRbeta reads were obtained per sample on average.

The CDR3 totals 15 residues. Germline CDR1 and CDR2: SGHVS and FNYEAQ. V dropped 2 bases and J dropped 5; count of bases not matched to a gene: 8. Study results and caveats: Higher tumor TCR diversity was associated with shorter survival. Tumor repertoires had a smaller top 100 clone share than normal lung.

The template was RNA from unsorted bulk tissue. The TCR originated in a woman in her forties or fifties with non-small cell lung cancer. The sample consisted of lung tumor tissue. V gene TRBV7-6 combines with J gene TRBJ2-5; 7 bases are shared with TRBD2. DNA of the CDR3: TGTGCCAGCAGCTTATCTGGGGGAGGGCCGGAGACCCAGTACTTA. Encoded protein: CASSLSGGGPETQYL.